These T cell receptor beta chains were read from a single sample in a study of blood T cell repertoires in COVID-19. Libraries were prepared by immunoSEQ multiplex PCR; TCRdb keeps only in-frame clonotypes and omits some of them. The sample gives 35,000 to 40,000 clones, more than 75% of which show up once; about an eighth is in the top ten. The specimen sequenced was peripheral blood. Source of these receptors: a human donor in a cohort sampled during active COVID-19. The CDR3 runs from the conserved cysteine through the conserved F or W. A D gene is named only where the DNA matches it firmly. Only part of the rows carry a size: once, few, many, or a class if the clone is expanded.

J,V,size,D,length,DNA,CDR3
TRBJ2-5,TRBV9,-,-,13,TGTGCCAGCAGCGCGACAGGCCAAGAGACCCAGTACTTC,CASSATGQETQYF
TRBJ2-3,TRBV7-2,-,-,13,TGTGCCAGCAGCTTCCTAGCCACAGATACGCAGTATTTT,CASSFLATDTQYF
TRBJ1-3,TRBV10-1,-,-,11,TGCGCCAGCAGTGATCAGAACACCATATATTTT,CASSDQNTIYF
TRBJ1-1,TRBV3-1/TRBV3-2,-,-,14,TGTGCCAGCAGCCGAGACTATCAGAACACTGAAGCTTTCTTT,CASSRDYQNTEAFF
TRBJ2-1,TRBV5-1,once,-,16,TGCGCCAGCTCCCCGGACAGCCTGAGCTCCTACAATGAGCAGTTCTTC,CASSPDSLSSYNEQFF
TRBJ1-5,TRBV7-9,-,-,16,TGTGCCCCTCCCCCCACCGGGACACGGATCAATCAGCCCCAGCATTTT,CAPPPTGTRINQPQHF
TRBJ1-3,TRBV12-5,-,-,16,TGTGCTAGTGGTTTGGTCGGCCCTCGGGGTGGAAACACCATATATTTT,CASGLVGPRGGNTIYF
TRBJ2-5,TRBV27,-,TRBD2,14,TGTGCCAGCAGTTTCTGGGGAGGGGCAGAGACCCAGTACTTC,CASSFWGGAETQYF
TRBJ1-4,TRBV5-1,-,-,13,TGCGCCAGCAGCCTCGGGACTTTCGAAAAACTGTTTTTT,CASSLGTFEKLFF
TRBJ2-1,TRBV19,-,-,16,TGTGCCAGTAGTACTCTAGGGGGGGTGCCCTACAATGAGCAGTTCTTC,CASSTLGGVPYNEQFF
TRBJ2-7,TRBV5-6,-,-,15,TGTGCCAGCAGCCCCGCCGGGACACCATCCTACGAGCAGTACTTC,CASSPAGTPSYEQYF
TRBJ2-1,TRBV3-1/TRBV3-2,-,TRBD2,13,TGTGCAACCAGACTAGCGGGGGACAATGAGCAGTTCTTC,CATRLAGDNEQFF
TRBJ1-1,TRBV2,few,-,13,TGTGCCAGCAACCGGGACTGGGGCACTGAAGCTTTCTTT,CASNRDWGTEAFF
TRBJ2-7,TRBV7-2,-,-,14,TGTGCCAGCAGCGCTGGAGCATCTTACTACGAGCAGTACTTC,CASSAGASYYEQYF
TRBJ1-6,TRBV2,-,TRBD1,14,TGTGCCAGCAGTATGGACAGGTCCAATTCACCCCTCCACTTT,CASSMDRSNSPLHF
TRBJ2-1,TRBV11-2,-,TRBD2,14,TGTGCCAGCAGCCCCTCTAGCGGCCCGGGAGAGCAGTTCTTC,CASSPSSGPGEQFF
TRBJ2-2,TRBV4-2,once,-,14,TGTGCCAGCAGCCAAGAGAGGGCGAGAGGGGAGCTGTTTTTT,CASSQERARGELFF
TRBJ2-7,TRBV29-1,-,TRBD1,14,TGCAGCGTTGTGTGGGGACAGGCAACCTACGAGCAGTACTTC,CSVVWGQATYEQYF
TRBJ1-2,TRBV7-2,once,-,14,TGTGCCAGCAGCTTATTAGGCGGGAACTATGGCTACACCTTC,CASSLLGGNYGYTF
TRBJ2-1,TRBV7-2,-,-,15,TGTGCCAGCAGCTTAGTGGGGGCGTTCTACAATGAGCAGTTCTTC,CASSLVGAFYNEQFF
TRBJ1-2,TRBV10-3,-,TRBD1,19,TGTGCCATCAGTGAGCCCCCTCCGGGACAGGGCCTGTCTAACTATGGCTACACCTTC,CAISEPPPGQGLSNYGYTF
TRBJ1-2,TRBV3-1/TRBV3-2,-,-,14,TGTGCCAGCAGCCAACTAGACAGGTTGTATGGCTACACCTTC,CASSQLDRLYGYTF
TRBJ2-7,TRBV2,few,TRBD1,14,TGTGCCAGCAGTAAGGACAGGGGCACCTACGAGCAGTACTTC,CASSKDRGTYEQYF
TRBJ2-4,TRBV12-3/TRBV12-4,-,-,13,TGTGCCAGCAGTTTTGAGGGCAGAAACATTCAGTACTTC,CASSFEGRNIQYF